The 17 T cell receptor beta chains reported below all come from one sample, sequenced in a study of T cell changes during pregnancy in multiple sclerosis. The table came from immunoSEQ multiplex PCR; TCRdb's copy has only in-frame clones and leaves some out. Here the sample spans nearly 80,000 clones, around 94% being singletons. The source material was CD4+ T cells from peripheral blood mononuclear cells, sampled before pregnancy. Receptors originate from a female donor with multiple sclerosis, enrolled in a pregnancy study.

V and J are TRBV7-2 and TRBJ2-5, with D uncertain. Germline-derived CDR1 and CDR2 are SGHTA and FQGNSA. The CDR3 consists of 15 residues. The germline V and J ends were trimmed by 2 bases and 1 base, with 11 bases remaining between them. The chain's CDR3 is CASSLFGALQETQYF. CDR3 bases: TGTGCCAGCAGCTTATTCGGAGCCCTCCAAGAGACCCAGTACTTC.

CDR3: CASSLSIGTSGRGGIQYF. The CDR3 DNA sequence: TGTGCCAGCAGTTTATCCATAGGGACTAGCGGCCGGGGAGGCATTCAGTACTTC. This chain connects TRBV28 to TRBJ2-4; 11 bases match TRBD2. CDR3 length: 18 residues. Looked up from germline, CDR1 is MDHEN and CDR2 is SYDVKM. V trimming: 1 base; J trimming: 9 bases; junction bases outside the gene matches: 14.

CDR3 bases: TGTGCCAGCAGCTTATCCCGGCTAGCGGGGTCTGGTGAGCAGTTCTTC. Translating it yields CASSLSRLAGSGEQFF. The gene calls are TRBV7-2 and TRBJ2-1, with 9 bases fitting TRBD2. The CDR3 runs to 16 residues. J lost 9 bases, V lost 2 bases, and 11 bases had no gene match. Germline V gene lookup returns CDR1 SGHTA and CDR2 FQGNSA.

The chain employs TRBV11-1 and TRBJ2-7, with a weak D call TRBD1 (6 bases). CDR1 SGHAT and CDR2 FQDESV come from the germline V gene (reference sequence). The CDR3 spans 15 residues. V was pared by 1 base and J by 4 bases, with 14 bases between. The CDR3 nucleotides are TGTGCCAGCAGCTTAGAATCGGGGACAACATACGAGCAGTACTTC. It encodes CASSLESGTTYEQYF.

The V call is TRBV6-5, the J call TRBJ2-7; 7 nucleotides align to TRBD1. The CDR3 contains 14 residues. Germline V gene lookup returns CDR1 MNHEY and CDR2 SVGAGI. V trimming: 7 bases; J trimming: 3 bases; junction bases outside the gene matches: 9. CDR3 sequence reads: CASKRGQSSYEQYF. CDR3 in DNA: TGTGCCAGCAAACGGGGACAGTCAAGCTACGAGCAGTACTTC.

As DNA, the CDR3 is TGTGCCAGCAGTAGAGACAGGATCCGCCACGAGCAGTACTTC. It yields the protein CASSRDRIRHEQYF. The gene calls are TRBV6-5 and TRBJ2-7; a weak D match, TRBD1 (6 bases). The CDR3 loop spans 14 amino acids. CDR1 and CDR2 from the germline V gene are MNHEY and SVGAGI. V lost 5 bases, J lost 5 bases, and 16 bases lay in between.

This sequence joins TRBV6-1 and TRBJ1-2; TRBD1 matches at 8 bases. With V trimmed by 4 bases and J by 4 bases, 14 bases remained unmatched. Looked up from germline, CDR1 is MNHNS and CDR2 is SASEGT. There are 17 residues in the CDR3. The CDR3 spells CASSGPNRGQVIYGYTF. The DNA of the CDR3 is TGTGCCAGCAGTGGTCCCAACAGGGGACAGGTGATCTATGGCTACACCTTC.

This clone was counted once. The chain joins TRBV5-1 to TRBJ2-1, with 13 bases identical to TRBD2. With V trimmed by 3 bases and J by 9 bases, 6 bases remained unmatched. The CDR3 has 15 amino acids. Germline CDR1 and CDR2: SGHRS and YFSETQ. The CDR3 DNA sequence: TGCGCCAGCAGCTCCGGGACTAGCGGGGTCGGTGAGCAGTTCTTC. It encodes CASSSGTSGVGEQFF.

The genes are TRBV19 and TRBJ1-4; 10 bases map to TRBD1. Germline V lookup: CDR1 LNHDA, CDR2 SQIVND (reference sequence). V dropped 6 bases and J dropped 5; count of bases not matched to a gene: 9. CDR3 length: 16 residues. The CDR3 DNA is TGTGCCAGTAGCGACCCGATGGGACAGGGGAATGAAAAACTGTTTTTT. Protein sequence: CASSDPMGQGNEKLFF.

The DNA of the CDR3 is TGTGCCAGCAGTTTCACGGGACAGTACTACGAGCAGTACTTC. It specifies CASSFTGQYYEQYF. The V call is TRBV27, the J call TRBJ2-7, with 7 bases aligning to TRBD1. The CDR3 extends over 14 amino acids. V lost 3 bases, J lost 3 bases, and 5 bases stayed unmatched. Germline values: CDR1 MNHEY, CDR2 SMNVEV (reference sequence).

V and J are TRBV7-2 and TRBJ2-2; 9 positions match TRBD1. Trimming took 5 bases from V and 5 from J; bases not matched to a gene: 3. The CDR3 spans 14 residues. Germline CDR1 SGHTA, CDR2 FQGNSA. The CDR3 sequence is CASSTGGTTGELFF. The CDR3 bases are TGTGCCAGCAGCACAGGGGGCACGACCGGGGAGCTGTTTTTT.

The count of this clone is one. V gene TRBV15 combines with J gene TRBJ1-2; tentatively, D is TRBD1 (6 bases). Germline CDR1 reads LNHNV; CDR2 reads YYDKDF (reference sequence). The CDR3 consists of 14 residues. V lost 5 bases and J lost 7, with 17 bases in between. CDR3 in DNA: TGTGCCACCAGCTCTCAGGGGTTAAGGATTGGCTACACCTTC. Its protein is CATSSQGLRIGYTF.

The rearrangement joins TRBV18 to TRBJ2-3; 10 bases agree with TRBD2. V shed 4 bases and J 0 bases; nucleotides not matched to a gene: 4. The germline V gene encodes CDR1 KGHSH and CDR2 LQKENI. This CDR3 comprises 16 residues. CDR3 nucleotides: TGTGCCAGCTCACACATTAGCGGGGGGAGCACAGATACGCAGTATTTT. This gives the protein CASSHISGGSTDTQYF. Using reference TRBV18 and TRBJ2-3 for the parts outside the CDR3, the full variable domain is NAGVMQNPRHLVRRRGQEARLRCSPMKGHSHVYWYRQLPEEGLKFMVYLQKENIIDESGMPKERFSAEFPKEGPSILRIQQVVRGDSAAYFCASSHISGGSTDTQYFGPGTRLTVL.

This clone was recorded once. This chain connects TRBV30 to TRBJ2-1, with TRBD1 matching over 10 bases. This CDR3 is 15 amino acids long. Trimming removed 2 bases from V and 6 bases from J; junction bases left unmatched: 7. Germline V lookup: CDR1 GTSNPN, CDR2 SVGIG (reference sequence). CDR3 DNA: TGTGCCTGGAGTCGGGACAGGGGTGTCGGCAATGAGCAGTTCTTC. It translates to CAWSRDRGVGNEQFF. Supplemented by reference TRBV30 and TRBJ2-1, the full variable domain reads SQTIHQWPATLVQPVGSPLSLECTVEGTSNPNLYWYRQAAGRGLQLLFYSVGIGQISSEVPQNLSASRPQDRQFILSSKKLLLSDSGFYLCAWSRDRGVGNEQFFGPGTRLTVL.

Concerning this clone: Other DNA sequences in the same sample also yield this CDR3. This chain links TRBV5-1 with TRBJ1-1; D remains ambiguous. Deletions cut 1 base from V and 0 bases from J, with 7 bases between. The CDR3 is 14 amino acids. Germline CDR1 SGHRS, CDR2 YFSETQ. The CDR3 loop is CASSLTGLNTEAFF. The CDR3 coding sequence is TGCGCCAGCAGCTTGACTGGTTTGAACACTGAAGCTTTCTTT.

The chain links TRBV15 to TRBJ1-2, with 10 bases fitting TRBD1. After removal of 1 base from V and 7 bases from J, the junction contained 12 bases not matched to a gene. Germline CDR1 is LNHNV and CDR2 is YYDKDF (reference sequence). The CDR3 has 17 residues. The DNA for the CDR3 is TGTGCCACCAGCAGAGGTGACAGGGGGCTGGAGTTGTCTGGCTACACCTTC. This codes for CATSRGDRGLELSGYTF.

This clone was seen just once. This sequence joins TRBV30 and TRBJ2-3; 11 bases are shared with TRBD2. This CDR3 is built from 14 residues. The germline V gene encodes CDR1 GTSNPN and CDR2 SVGIG (reference sequence). V dropped 4 bases and J dropped 8; count of bases not matched to a gene: 8. CDR3: CAWNVAGGTVTQYF. The CDR3 DNA is TGTGCCTGGAATGTAGCGGGGGGGACGGTTACGCAGTATTTT.